What follows is one T cell receptor beta chain and its context. Its antigen is unidentified. Of the isolated RNA, all was reverse transcribed, and so the sequenced material was expressed TCRB transcripts. Clones were sequenced by immunoSEQ multiplex PCR, and TCRdb holds only the in-frame ones, with some missing. Here the sample spans about 170,000 clones, under 9.5% being singletons. This CDR3 comprises 14 residues. The junction had 2 bases not matched to a gene; V was cut back by 5 bases and J by 4 bases. From germline, CDR1 is MNHNY and CDR2 SVGAGI (reference sequence). These data belong to a study of beta chain features in type 1 diabetes. About the study: No age, gender or cell yield differences were seen between patients and healthy donors. Overall study findings and caveats: Sequencing of cDNA might inflate the share of cells that strongly express TCR. Moderate yet significant TCRB CDR3 shortening was seen in Type 1 diabetes patients in all four CD4+ subsets.

Sequencing was carried out using central memory CD4+ T cells from blood. The sequence was obtained from a man younger than 30 with type 1 diabetes. J is TRBJ1-5 and V is TRBV6-6; 10 bases map to TRBD1. For the CDR3, the DNA is TGTGCCAGCAGTGAGGGACAGGGGAATCAGCCCCAGCATTTT. Amino acids: CASSEGQGNQPQHF.